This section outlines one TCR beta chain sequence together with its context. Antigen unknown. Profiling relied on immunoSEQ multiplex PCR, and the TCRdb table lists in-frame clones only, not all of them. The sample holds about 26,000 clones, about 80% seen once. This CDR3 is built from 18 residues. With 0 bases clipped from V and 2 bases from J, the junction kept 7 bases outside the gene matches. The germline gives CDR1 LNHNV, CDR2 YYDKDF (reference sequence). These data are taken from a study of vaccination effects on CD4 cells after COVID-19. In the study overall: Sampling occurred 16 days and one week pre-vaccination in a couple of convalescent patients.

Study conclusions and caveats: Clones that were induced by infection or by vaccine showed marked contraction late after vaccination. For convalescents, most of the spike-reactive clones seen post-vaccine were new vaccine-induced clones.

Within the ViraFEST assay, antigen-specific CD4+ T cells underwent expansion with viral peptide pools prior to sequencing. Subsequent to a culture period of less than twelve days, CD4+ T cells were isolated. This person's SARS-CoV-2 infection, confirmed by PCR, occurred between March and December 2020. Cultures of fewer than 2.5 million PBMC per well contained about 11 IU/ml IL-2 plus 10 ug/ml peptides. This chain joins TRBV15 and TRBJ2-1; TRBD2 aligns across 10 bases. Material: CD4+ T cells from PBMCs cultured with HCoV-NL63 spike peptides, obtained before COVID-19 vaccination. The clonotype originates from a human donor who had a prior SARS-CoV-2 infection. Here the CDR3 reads CATSREHWTSGAYNEQFF. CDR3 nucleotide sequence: TGTGCCACCAGCAGAGAACATTGGACTAGCGGAGCCTACAATGAGCAGTTCTTC.